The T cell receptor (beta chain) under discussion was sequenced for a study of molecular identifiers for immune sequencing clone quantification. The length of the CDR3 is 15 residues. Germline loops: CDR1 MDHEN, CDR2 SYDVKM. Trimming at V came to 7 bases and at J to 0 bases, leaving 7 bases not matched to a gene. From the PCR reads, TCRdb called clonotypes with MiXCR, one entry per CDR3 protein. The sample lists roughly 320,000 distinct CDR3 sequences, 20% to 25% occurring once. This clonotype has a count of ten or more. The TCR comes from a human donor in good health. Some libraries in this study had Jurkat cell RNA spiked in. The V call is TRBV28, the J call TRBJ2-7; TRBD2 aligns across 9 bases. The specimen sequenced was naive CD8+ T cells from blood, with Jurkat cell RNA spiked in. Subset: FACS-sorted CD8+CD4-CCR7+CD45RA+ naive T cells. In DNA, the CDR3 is TGTGCCAGCACCCCGACTAGCGGTAGCTCCTACGAGCAGTACTTC. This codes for CASTPTSGSSYEQYF.